This T cell receptor (beta chain) was found in a study of cytomegalovirus exposure and HLA in healthy donors. Use of 60 Vbeta and 13 Jbeta primers characterized the PCR. Assay used: immunoSEQ multiplex PCR; TCRdb lists only in-frame clones, some missing. Here the sample spans some 110,000 clones, less than 85% being singletons. Material: PBMCs. This clonotype was obtained from a man aged 35-49 years in good health and CMV-seropositive.

CDR3 sequence: CASSLTVTPNEQFF. Here the CDR3 DNA reads TGTGCCAGCAGCTTAACTGTGACTCCCAATGAGCAGTTCTTC. This chain joins TRBV7-3 and TRBJ2-1; D gene uncertain. CDR3 length: 14 residues. Trimming removed 0 bases at V and 6 bases at J, with 9 bases between. CDR1 SGHTA and CDR2 FQGTGA come from the germline V gene.